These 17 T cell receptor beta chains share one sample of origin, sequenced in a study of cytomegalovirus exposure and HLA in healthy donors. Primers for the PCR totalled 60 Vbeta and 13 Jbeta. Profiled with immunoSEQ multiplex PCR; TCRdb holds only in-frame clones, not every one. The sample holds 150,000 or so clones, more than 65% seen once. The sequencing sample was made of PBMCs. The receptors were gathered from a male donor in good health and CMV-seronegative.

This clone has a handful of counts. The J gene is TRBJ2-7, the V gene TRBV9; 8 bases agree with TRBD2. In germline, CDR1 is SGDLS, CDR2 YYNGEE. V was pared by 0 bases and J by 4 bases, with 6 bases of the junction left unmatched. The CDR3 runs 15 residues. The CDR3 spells CASSVVSGGAYEQYF. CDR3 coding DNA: TGTGCCAGCAGCGTAGTGAGCGGGGGAGCGTACGAGCAGTACTTC.

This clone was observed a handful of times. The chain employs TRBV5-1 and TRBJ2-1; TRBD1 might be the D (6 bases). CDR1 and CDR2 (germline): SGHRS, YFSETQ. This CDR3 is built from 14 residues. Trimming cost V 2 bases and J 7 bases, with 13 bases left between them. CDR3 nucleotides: TGCGCCAGCAGCTTACAGGGTCATGGGAATGAGCAGTTCTTC. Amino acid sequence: CASSLQGHGNEQFF.

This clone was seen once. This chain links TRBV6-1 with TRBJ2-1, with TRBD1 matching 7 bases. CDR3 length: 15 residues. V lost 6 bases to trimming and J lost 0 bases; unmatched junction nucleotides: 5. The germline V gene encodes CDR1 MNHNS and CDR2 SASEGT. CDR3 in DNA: TGTGCCAGCAGCGAGGGACAGAGCTCCTACAATGAGCAGTTCTTC. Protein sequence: CASSEGQSSYNEQFF.

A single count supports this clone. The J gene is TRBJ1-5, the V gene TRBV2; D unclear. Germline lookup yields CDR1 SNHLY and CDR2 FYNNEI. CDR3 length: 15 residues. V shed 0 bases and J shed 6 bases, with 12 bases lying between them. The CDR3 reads CASSEASAISQPQHF. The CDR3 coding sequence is TGTGCCAGCAGTGAAGCTTCAGCGATCAGTCAGCCCCAGCATTTT.

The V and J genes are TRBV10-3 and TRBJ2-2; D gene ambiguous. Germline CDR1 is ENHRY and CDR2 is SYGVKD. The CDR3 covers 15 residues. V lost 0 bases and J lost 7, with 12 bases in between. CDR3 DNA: TGTGCCATCAGTGAGTCGAAGAGGCGTGTCGGGGAGCTGTTTTTT. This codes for CAISESKRRVGELFF.

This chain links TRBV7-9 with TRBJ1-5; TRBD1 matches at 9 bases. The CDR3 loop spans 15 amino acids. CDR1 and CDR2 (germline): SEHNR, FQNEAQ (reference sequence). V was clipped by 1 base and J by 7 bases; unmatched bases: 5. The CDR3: CASSLGDRVEQPQHF. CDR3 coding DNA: TGTGCCAGCAGCTTAGGGGACAGGGTTGAACAGCCCCAGCATTTT.

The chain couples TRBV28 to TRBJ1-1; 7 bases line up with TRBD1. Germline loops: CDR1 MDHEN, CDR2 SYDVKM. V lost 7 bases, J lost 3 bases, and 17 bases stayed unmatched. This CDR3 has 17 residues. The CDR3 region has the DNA TGTGCCAGCACTTATCGGGAGAGGGGGCGTTTATACACTGAAGCTTTCTTT. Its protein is CASTYRERGRLYTEAFF. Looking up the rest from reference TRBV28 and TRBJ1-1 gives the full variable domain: DVKVTQSSRYLVKRTGEKVFLECVQDMDHENMFWYRQDPGLGLRLIYFSYDVKMKEKGDIPEGYSVSREKKERFSLILESASTNQTSMYLCASTYRERGRLYTEAFFGQGTRLTVV.

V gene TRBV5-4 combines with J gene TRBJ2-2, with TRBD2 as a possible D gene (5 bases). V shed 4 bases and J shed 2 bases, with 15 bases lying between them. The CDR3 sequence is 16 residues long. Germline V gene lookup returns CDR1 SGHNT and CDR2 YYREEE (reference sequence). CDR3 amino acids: CASSQIRTGNTGELFF. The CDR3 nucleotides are TGTGCCAGCAGCCAAATCCGGACGGGAAACACCGGGGAGCTGTTTTTT. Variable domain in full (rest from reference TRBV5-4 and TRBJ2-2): ETGVTQSPTHLIKTRGQQVTLRCSSQSGHNTVSWYQQALGQGPQFIFQYYREEENGRGNFPPRFSGLQFPNYSSELNVNALELDDSALYLCASSQIRTGNTGELFFGEGSRLTVL.

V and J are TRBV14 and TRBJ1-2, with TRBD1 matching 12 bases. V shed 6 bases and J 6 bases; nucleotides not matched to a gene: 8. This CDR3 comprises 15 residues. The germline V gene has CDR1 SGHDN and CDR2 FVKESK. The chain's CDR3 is CASRRTGTGGDGYTF. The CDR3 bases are TGTGCCAGCAGGCGAACCGGGACAGGGGGCGATGGCTACACCTTC.

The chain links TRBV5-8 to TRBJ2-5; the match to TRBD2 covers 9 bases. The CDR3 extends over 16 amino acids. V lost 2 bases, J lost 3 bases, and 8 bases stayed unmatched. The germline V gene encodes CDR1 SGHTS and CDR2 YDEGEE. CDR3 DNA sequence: TGTGCCAGCAGCTTTGGCCGGGGCGGGGGGGAAGAGACCCAGTACTTC. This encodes CASSFGRGGGEETQYF.

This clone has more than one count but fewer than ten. CDR3 bases: TGCGCCAGCAGCCAAGCCGCTGCTAGCGCCCGTCCTACCTACGAGCAGTACTTC. This gives the protein CASSQAAASARPTYEQYF. V and J are TRBV4-3 and TRBJ2-7; the D gene is possibly TRBD2 (6 bases). The length of the CDR3 is 18 residues. Germline V gene data show CDR1 as LGHNA and CDR2 as YSLEER. The germline V and J ends were trimmed by 1 base and 2 bases, with 21 bases remaining between them.

CDR3 amino acids: CASSQSARSTQYF. CDR3 DNA: TGTGCCAGCAGCCAATCCGCGAGGAGCACCCAGTACTTC. The chain carries TRBV14 and TRBJ2-5; D gene uncertain. Germline loops: CDR1 SGHDN, CDR2 FVKESK. The CDR3 contains 13 residues. The germline V and J ends were trimmed by 2 bases and 8 bases, with 12 bases remaining between them.

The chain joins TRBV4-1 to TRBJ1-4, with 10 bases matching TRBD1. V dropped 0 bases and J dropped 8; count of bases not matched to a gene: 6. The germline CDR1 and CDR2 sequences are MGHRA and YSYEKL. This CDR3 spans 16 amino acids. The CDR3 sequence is CASSQDPGTGVEKLFF. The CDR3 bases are TGCGCCAGCAGCCAAGATCCGGGGACAGGGGTGGAAAAACTGTTTTTT.

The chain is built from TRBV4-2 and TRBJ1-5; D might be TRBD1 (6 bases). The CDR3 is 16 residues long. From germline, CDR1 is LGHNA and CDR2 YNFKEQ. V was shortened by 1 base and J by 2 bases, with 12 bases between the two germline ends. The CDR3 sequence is CASSQGTDSRNQPQHF. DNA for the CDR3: TGTGCCAGCAGCCAAGGGACAGACTCACGCAATCAGCCCCAGCATTTT.

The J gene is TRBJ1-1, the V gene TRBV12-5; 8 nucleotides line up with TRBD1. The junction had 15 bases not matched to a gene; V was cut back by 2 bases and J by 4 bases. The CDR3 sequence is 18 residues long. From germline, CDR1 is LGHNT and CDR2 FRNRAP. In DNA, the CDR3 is TGTGCTAGTGGTTTGTACGTGGGACAGGACCCTTTGATCACTGAAGCTTTCTTT. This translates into CASGLYVGQDPLITEAFF.

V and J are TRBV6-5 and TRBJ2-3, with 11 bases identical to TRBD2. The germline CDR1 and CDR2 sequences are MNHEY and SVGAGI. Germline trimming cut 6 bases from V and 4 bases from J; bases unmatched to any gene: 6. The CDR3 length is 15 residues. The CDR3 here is CASSQPSGGPDTQYF. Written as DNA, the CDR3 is TGTGCCAGCAGCCAACCTAGCGGGGGGCCAGATACGCAGTATTTT.

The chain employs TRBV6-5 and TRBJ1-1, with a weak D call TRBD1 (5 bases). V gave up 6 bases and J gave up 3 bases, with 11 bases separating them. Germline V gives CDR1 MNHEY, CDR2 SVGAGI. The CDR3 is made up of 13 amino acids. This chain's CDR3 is CASSSPGDTEAFF. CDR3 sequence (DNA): TGTGCCAGCAGCTCCCCGGGGGACACTGAAGCTTTCTTT.